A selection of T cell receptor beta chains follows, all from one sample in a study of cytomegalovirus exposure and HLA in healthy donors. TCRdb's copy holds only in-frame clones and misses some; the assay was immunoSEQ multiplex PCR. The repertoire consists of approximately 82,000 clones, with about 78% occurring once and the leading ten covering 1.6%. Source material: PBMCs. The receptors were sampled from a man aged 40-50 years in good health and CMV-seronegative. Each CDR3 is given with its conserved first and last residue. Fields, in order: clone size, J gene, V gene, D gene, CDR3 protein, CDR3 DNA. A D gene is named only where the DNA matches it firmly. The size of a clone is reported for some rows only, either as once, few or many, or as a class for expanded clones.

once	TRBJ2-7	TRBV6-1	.	CASSELSVYEQYF	TGTGCCAGCAGTGAATTATCTGTTTACGAGCAGTACTTC
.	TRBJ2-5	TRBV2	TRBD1	CASSSGTGAGETQYF	TGTGCCAGCAGTAGTGGGACAGGGGCTGGGGAGACCCAGTACTTC
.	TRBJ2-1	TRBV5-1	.	CASSMTRAVSDEQFF	TGCGCCAGCAGCATGACTAGGGCGGTCTCGGATGAGCAGTTCTTC
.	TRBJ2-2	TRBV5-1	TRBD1	CASRKQGGTGELFF	TGCGCCAGCAGGAAACAGGGGGGAACCGGGGAGCTGTTTTTT
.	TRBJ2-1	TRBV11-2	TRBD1	CASSSTGGVNEQFF	TGTGCCAGCAGCTCTACAGGGGGTGTCAATGAGCAGTTCTTC
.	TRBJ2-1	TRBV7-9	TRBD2	CASSLVWDYYNEQFF	TGTGCCAGCAGCTTAGTGTGGGACTACTACAATGAGCAGTTCTTC
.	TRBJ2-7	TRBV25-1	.	CASSEPGGTYEQYF	TGTGCCAGCAGTGAACCTGGCGGAACCTACGAGCAGTACTTC
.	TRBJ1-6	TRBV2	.	CASAGNSPLHF	TGTGCCAGCGCGGGGAATTCACCCCTCCACTTT
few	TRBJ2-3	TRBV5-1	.	CASSLDSLGTDTQYF	TGCGCCAGCAGCTTGGACTCGCTCGGGACAGATACGCAGTATTTT
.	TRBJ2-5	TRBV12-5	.	CASALQPNQETQYF	TGTGCTAGTGCCCTACAGCCGAACCAAGAGACCCAGTACTTC
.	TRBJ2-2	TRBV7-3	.	CASGGLGTGELFF	TGTGCCAGCGGAGGGCTTGGCACCGGGGAGCTGTTTTTT
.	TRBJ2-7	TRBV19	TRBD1	CASSIGGGSEQYF	TGTGCCAGTAGTATAGGAGGGGGCAGCGAGCAGTACTTC
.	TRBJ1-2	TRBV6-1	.	CASSELGDRYGYTF	TGTGCCAGCAGTGAATTAGGGGATCGCTATGGCTACACCTTC
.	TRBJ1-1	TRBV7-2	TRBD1	CASSWTGMNTEAFF	TGTGCCAGCAGCTGGACAGGGATGAATACTGAAGCTTTCTTT
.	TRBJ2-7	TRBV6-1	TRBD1	CASSEAGGLYEQYF	TGTGCCAGCAGTGAGGCAGGGGGTCTCTACGAGCAGTACTTC
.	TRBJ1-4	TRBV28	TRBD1	CASLDRRNEKLFF	TGTGCCAGCCTGGACAGGCGAAATGAAAAACTGTTTTTT
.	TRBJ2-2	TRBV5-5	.	CASSLEGTGELFF	TGTGCCAGCAGCTTGGAGGGGACCGGGGAGCTGTTTTTT
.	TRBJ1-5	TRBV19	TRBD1	CASRGTGNSNQPQHF	TGTGCCAGTAGAGGGACAGGGAATAGCAATCAGCCCCAGCATTTT
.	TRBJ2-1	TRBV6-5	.	CASSPAGAYNEQFF	TGTGCCAGCAGCCCGGCAGGTGCCTACAATGAGCAGTTCTTC
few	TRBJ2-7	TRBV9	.	CASSVEGDDGGEQYF	TGTGCCAGCAGCGTAGAGGGGGACGACGGAGGCGAGCAGTACTTC
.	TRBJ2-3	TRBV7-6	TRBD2	CASSLEMKREGPTDTQYF	TGTGCCAGCAGCTTAGAAATGAAACGGGAGGGCCCCACAGATACGCAGTATTTT
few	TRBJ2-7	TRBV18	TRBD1	CASSPGQSSYEQYF	TGTGCCAGCTCTCCGGGACAGTCCTCCTACGAGCAGTACTTC
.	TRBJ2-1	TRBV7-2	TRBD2	CASSSGLAGALDNEQFF	TGTGCCAGCAGCTCGGGACTAGCGGGAGCATTAGACAATGAGCAGTTCTTC
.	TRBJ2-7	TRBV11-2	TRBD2	CASSLTRGITGGPSYEQYF	TGTGCCAGCAGCTTGACCAGGGGCATTACGGGAGGGCCGTCCTACGAGCAGTACTTC
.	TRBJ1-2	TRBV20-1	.	CSPLLTYGYTF	TGCAGTCCACTCCTCACCTATGGCTACACCTTC
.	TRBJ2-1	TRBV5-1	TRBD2	CASSRSGGSNEQFF	TGCGCCAGCAGTAGGAGCGGGGGGAGCAATGAGCAGTTCTTC
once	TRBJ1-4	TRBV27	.	CASSLVAGINEKLFF	TGTGCCAGCAGTTTGGTAGCCGGGATTAATGAAAAACTGTTTTTT
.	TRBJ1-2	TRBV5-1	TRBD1	CASSDGIGTAIGYTF	TGCGCCAGCAGCGACGGAATCGGGACAGCTATTGGCTACACCTTC
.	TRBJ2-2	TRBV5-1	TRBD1	CASSFGTGGVTGELFF	TGCGCCAGCAGCTTCGGGACAGGGGGCGTCACCGGGGAGCTGTTTTTT
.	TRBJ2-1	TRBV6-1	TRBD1	CASSDDRAPYNEQFF	TGTGCCAGCAGTGATGACAGGGCTCCCTACAATGAGCAGTTCTTC
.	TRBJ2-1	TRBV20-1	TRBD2	CSVPGLEQFF	TGCAGTGTACCGGGACTAGAGCAGTTCTTC
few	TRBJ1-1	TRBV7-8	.	CASSTTGLSTEAFF	TGTGCCAGCAGCACCACAGGGTTGAGCACTGAAGCTTTCTTT
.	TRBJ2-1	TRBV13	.	CASSQGLGEQFF	TGTGCCAGCAGCCAGGGTTTAGGGGAGCAGTTCTTC
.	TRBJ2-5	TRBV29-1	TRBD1	CSGETQGMEETQYF	TGCAGCGGAGAAACACAGGGGATGGAGGAGACCCAGTACTTC
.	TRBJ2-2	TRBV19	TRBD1	CASNRGTGSTTGELFF	TGTGCCAGTAATAGAGGGACAGGGAGTACCACCGGGGAGCTGTTTTTT
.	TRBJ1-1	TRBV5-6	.	CASSSVGGRNTEAFF	TGTGCCAGCAGCTCGGTTGGCGGTAGGAACACTGAAGCTTTCTTT
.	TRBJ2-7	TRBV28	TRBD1	CASSFLIRDRDSGSYEQYF	TGTGCCAGCAGTTTCTTAATCCGGGACAGGGATAGTGGGTCCTACGAGCAGTACTTC
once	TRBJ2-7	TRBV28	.	CASSPITTYEQYF	TGTGCCAGCAGTCCGATAACTACCTACGAGCAGTACTTC
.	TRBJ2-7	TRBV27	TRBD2	CASKSEASGYYEQYF	TGTGCCAGCAAGAGTGAGGCTAGCGGGTACTACGAGCAGTACTTC
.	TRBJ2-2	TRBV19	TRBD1	CASTQGRSNTGELFF	TGTGCCAGTACACAGGGGCGATCGAACACCGGGGAGCTGTTTTTT
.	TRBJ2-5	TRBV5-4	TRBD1	CASSLGQGKETQYF	TGTGCCAGCAGCTTAGGACAGGGAAAAGAGACCCAGTACTTC
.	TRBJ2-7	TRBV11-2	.	CASSFNQATYEQYF	TGTGCCAGCAGCTTCAATCAGGCGACCTACGAGCAGTACTTC
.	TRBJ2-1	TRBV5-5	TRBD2	CASSLAQASGVYNEQFF	TGTGCCAGCAGCTTGGCACAAGCTAGCGGAGTATACAATGAGCAGTTCTTC
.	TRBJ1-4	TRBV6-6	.	CASRPAGDRVRKLFF	TGTGCCAGCAGGCCCGCAGGGGATCGGGTTCGGAAACTGTTTTTT
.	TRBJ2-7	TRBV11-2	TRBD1	CASSLGLGQAYEQYF	TGTGCCAGCAGCTTAGGGTTGGGACAGGCCTACGAGCAGTACTTC